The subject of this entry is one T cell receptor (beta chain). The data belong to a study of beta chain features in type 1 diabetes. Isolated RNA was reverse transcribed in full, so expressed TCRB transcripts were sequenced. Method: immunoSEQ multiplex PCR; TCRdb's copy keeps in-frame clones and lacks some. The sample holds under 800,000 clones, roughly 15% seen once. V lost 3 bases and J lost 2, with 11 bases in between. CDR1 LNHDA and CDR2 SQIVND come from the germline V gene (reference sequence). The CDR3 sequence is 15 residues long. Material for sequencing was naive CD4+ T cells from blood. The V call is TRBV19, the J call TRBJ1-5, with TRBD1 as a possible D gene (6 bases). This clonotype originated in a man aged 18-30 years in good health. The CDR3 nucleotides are TGTGCCAGTAGTATCATACAGGGAGGCAATCAGCCCCAGCATTTT. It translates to CASSIIQGGNQPQHF. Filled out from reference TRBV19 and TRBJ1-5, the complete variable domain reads DGGITQSPKYLFRKEGQNVTLSCEQNLNHDAMYWYRQDPGQGLRLIYYSQIVNDFQKGDIAEGYSVSREKKESFPLTVTSAQKNPTAFYLCASSIIQGGNQPQHFGDGTRLSIL.